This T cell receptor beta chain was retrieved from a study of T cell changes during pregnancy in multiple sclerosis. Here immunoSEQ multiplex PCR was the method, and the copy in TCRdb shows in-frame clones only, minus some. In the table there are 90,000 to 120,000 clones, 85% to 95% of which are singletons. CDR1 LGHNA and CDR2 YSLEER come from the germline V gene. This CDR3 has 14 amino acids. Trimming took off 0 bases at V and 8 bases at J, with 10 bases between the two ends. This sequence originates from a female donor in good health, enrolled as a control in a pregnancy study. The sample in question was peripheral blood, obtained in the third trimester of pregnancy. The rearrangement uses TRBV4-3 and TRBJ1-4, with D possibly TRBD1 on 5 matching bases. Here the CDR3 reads CASSQEGAGEKLFF. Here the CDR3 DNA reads TGCGCCAGCAGCCAAGAAGGGGCCGGAGAAAAACTGTTTTTT.